These 15 T cell receptor beta chains were all obtained from the same sample, sequenced in a study of spatial heterogeneity in lung cancer. TCRdb itself ran the 5' RACE reads through MiXCR, one entry per CDR3 protein. The sample has about 10,000 distinct CDR3 sequences; roughly 4.2% are singletons. Time point of the sample: sample taken at primary tumor resection. Unsorted whole RNA from tumor, nontumor lung or frozen PBMC underwent sequencing. The sample consisted of normal lung tissue next to the tumor, taken at surgery. All receptors come from a male donor with early-stage non-small cell lung cancer.

By share, this clonotype ranks as medium-sized. This rearrangement joins TRBV18 to TRBJ1-2, with D possibly being TRBD1 (5 bases). The CDR3 has 14 amino acids. Germline V gene lookup returns CDR1 KGHSH and CDR2 LQKENI. Trimming left V 2 bases short and J 4 bases short, with 11 bases between. CDR3 sequence (DNA): TGTGCCAGCTCACCAGGGAAGGGGATCTATGGCTACACCTTC. Residues: CASSPGKGIYGYTF.

In this sample, this clonotype turned up many times. The chain carries TRBV11-2 and TRBJ2-3; maybe TRBD2 (5 bases). The germline V gene has CDR1 SGHAT and CDR2 FQNNGV. V was trimmed by 0 bases and J by 6 bases, leaving 16 bases between them. This CDR3 comprises 16 residues. The CDR3 here is CASSLDWTGSRDTQYF. The DNA of the CDR3 is TGTGCCAGCAGCTTAGATTGGACGGGGTCGCGCGATACGCAGTATTTT.

At least ten counts were recorded for this clonotype. V gene TRBV12-3 or TRBV12-4 combines with J gene TRBJ2-3, with TRBD2 matching 7 bases. The CDR3 sequence is 14 residues long. Germline trimming cut 7 bases from V and 1 base from J; bases unmatched to any gene: 5. Here the CDR3 reads CASTLTSRTDTQYF. CDR3 coding DNA: TGTGCCAGCACCCTGACTAGCCGCACAGATACGCAGTATTTT.

Many counts were recorded for this clonotype. The V gene is TRBV6-1, the J gene TRBJ1-6, with D possibly being TRBD1 (5 bases). Germline V gene sequence: CDR1 MNHNS, CDR2 SASEGT. This CDR3 has 14 amino acids. The V gene lost 7 bases and the J gene lost 7 bases, with 14 bases spanning the gap. The CDR3 DNA reads as TGTGCCAGCATGGGTAGCGGGGGAAATTCACCCCTCCACTTT. Translated, it gives CASMGSGGNSPLHF.

This clonotype is termed medium-sized. The chain uses TRBV6-1 and TRBJ1-5; no clear D. This CDR3 is 14 amino acids long. Germline values: CDR1 MNHNS, CDR2 SASEGT. Trimming shortened V by 8 bases and J by 4 bases, and 15 bases separated the two germline ends. The CDR3 reads CASGRTAGNQPQHF. The CDR3 region has the DNA TGTGCCAGCGGAAGGACGGCTGGGAATCAGCCCCAGCATTTT.

This clonotype was seen a few times. The genes are TRBV3-1 and TRBJ2-5; D remains ambiguous. Trimming pared 0 bases from V and 0 bases from J, leaving 5 bases between. Per the germline V gene, CDR1 is LGHDT and CDR2 is YNNKEL (reference sequence). CDR3 length: 14 amino acids. CDR3 residues: CASSQDTNQETQYF. The CDR3, as DNA: TGTGCCAGCAGCCAAGATACAAACCAAGAGACCCAGTACTTC.

Ten or more counts support this clonotype. This rearrangement joins TRBV27 to TRBJ2-6; D gene unclear. This CDR3 has 14 amino acids. CDR1 is MNHEY and CDR2 is SMNVEV in the germline V gene (reference sequence). Trimming took 5 bases from V and 1 from J, leaving 6 bases between them. The CDR3 loop is CASSTLSGANVLTF. The CDR3 nucleotides are TGTGCCAGCAGTACCCTGTCTGGGGCCAACGTCCTGACTTTC.

In its sample, this clonotype was seen many times. The J gene is TRBJ2-2, the V gene TRBV7-2; D gene ambiguous. The CDR3 runs 12 residues. V was shortened by 0 bases and J by 8 bases, with 4 bases between the two germline ends. CDR1 is SGHTA, CDR2 FQGNSA, per germline. CDR3 coding DNA: TGTGCCAGCAGCTTAGCGCGGGGGGAGCTGTTTTTT. Amino acids: CASSLARGELFF. Supplemented by reference TRBV7-2 and TRBJ2-2, the full variable domain reads GAGVSQSPSNKVTEKGKDVELRCDPISGHTALYWYRQSLGQGLEFLIYFQGNSAPDKSGLPSDRFSAERTGGSVSTLTIQRTQQEDSAVYLCASSLARGELFFGEGSRLTVL.

This clonotype has a handful of counts. J is TRBJ2-5 and V is TRBV7-2; 8 nucleotides align to TRBD1. The V segment lost 5 bases and the J segment 5 bases; nucleotides outside the gene matches: 7. Germline assignment: CDR1 SGHTA and CDR2 FQGNSA. The CDR3 spans 14 residues. In DNA form, the CDR3 reads TGTGCCAGCAGCCCTAGGACAGGGAGTGAGACCCAGTACTTC. It specifies CASSPRTGSETQYF.

In its sample, this clonotype was seen many times. The chain combines TRBV20-1 with TRBJ1-3; possible D gene TRBD1, 5 bases. Germline-derived CDR1 and CDR2 are DFQATT and SNEGSKA (reference sequence). The CDR3 contains 13 residues. V was shortened by 6 bases and J by 6 bases, with 15 bases between the two germline ends. The CDR3 spells CSAFQGEENTIYF. The CDR3 DNA sequence: TGCAGTGCCTTCCAGGGAGAGGAAAACACCATATATTTT.

Judged by abundance, this clonotype is medium-sized. V gene TRBV5-1 combines with J gene TRBJ1-1; 7 nucleotides line up with TRBD1. With V trimmed by 4 bases and J by 6 bases, 9 bases remained unmatched. The germline V gene has CDR1 SGHRS and CDR2 YFSETQ. The CDR3 has 14 residues. This chain's CDR3 is CASSVSTGSAEAFF. CDR3 in DNA: TGCGCCAGCAGCGTATCGACAGGGTCAGCTGAAGCTTTCTTT.

By proportion, this clonotype is medium-sized. The genes are TRBV6-2 or TRBV6-3 and TRBJ1-1, with 9 nucleotides matching TRBD1. Germline V gene sequence: CDR1 MNHEY, CDR2 SVGEGT. With 8 bases clipped from V and 4 bases from J, the junction kept 11 bases outside the gene matches. This CDR3 is built from 15 residues. CDR3 sequence reads: CASRGTGRSTTEAFF. The CDR3 DNA reads TGTGCCAGCCGGGGGACAGGGAGATCGACCACTGAAGCTTTCTTT.

This clonotype was seen many times. This chain connects TRBV5-4 to TRBJ1-2; 7 bases are a match to TRBD1. CDR1 and CDR2 from the germline V gene are SGHNT and YYREEE (reference sequence). Trimming at V came to 4 bases and at J to 3 bases, leaving 6 bases not matched to a gene. The CDR3 is made up of 14 amino acids. The CDR3 DNA reads TGTGCCAGCAGCCCAGAACAGGGGTACTATGGCTACACCTTC. It codes for CASSPEQGYYGYTF.

This clonotype came up many times. The gene calls are TRBV5-1 and TRBJ2-1; TRBD2 agrees at 12 bases. The V segment lost 2 bases and the J segment 7 bases; nucleotides outside the gene matches: 10. Germline CDR1 and CDR2: SGHRS and YFSETQ. The CDR3 sequence is 17 residues long. The CDR3: CASSLYSGTSGFNEQFF. The CDR3 DNA is TGCGCCAGCAGCTTATACTCCGGGACTAGCGGGTTTAATGAGCAGTTCTTC.

This clonotype was seen at least ten times. The genes are TRBV29-1 and TRBJ2-7; 8 bases are shared with TRBD1. The CDR3 sequence is 13 residues long. V shed 3 bases, J shed 5 bases, and the junction held 6 bases outside the gene matches. Germline V gene data show CDR1 as SQVTM and CDR2 as ANQGSEA. The CDR3 protein is CSVDGQGADEQYF. In DNA, the CDR3 is TGCAGCGTTGATGGGCAGGGGGCCGACGAGCAGTACTTC.